This T cell receptor (beta chain) was retrieved from a study of blood T cell repertoires in COVID-19. Study information: COVID-19 samples, acute and convalescent, were from the United States, Italy and Spain. The analysed material was cDNA or gDNA that came from T cells, B-cell-depleted T cells, or PBMCs.

This CDR3 spans 13 amino acids. Germline values: CDR1 LGHDT, CDR2 YNNKEL (reference sequence). The V and J ends lost 3 bases and 0 bases respectively, with 5 bases between them. Participants were aged about 18 to 100 years from 20 to 30 US areas. In the authors' workflow: Counts of nucleated cells, estimated from reference gene primer amplification, were obtained. The protocol was immunoSEQ multiplex PCR, while the TCRdb copy is restricted to in-frame clones and leaves out a portion. V and J calls and clone size are those listed in that table; D and trimming were worked out from the DNA. Counted here are approximately 200,000 clones, about 85% occurring once; the ten biggest clones make up around 20%.

This TCR was sampled from a man aged 35-49 years who had recovered from COVID-19. The V gene is TRBV3-1 (or the pseudogene TRBV3-2), the J gene TRBJ2-5; a possible D gene is TRBD1 (5 bases). Sequencing input: PBMCs or T cells enriched from blood (not recorded which). The CDR3 bases are TGTGCCAGCAGCCAGACAGACCAAGAGACCCAGTACTTC. It is translated as CASSQTDQETQYF.